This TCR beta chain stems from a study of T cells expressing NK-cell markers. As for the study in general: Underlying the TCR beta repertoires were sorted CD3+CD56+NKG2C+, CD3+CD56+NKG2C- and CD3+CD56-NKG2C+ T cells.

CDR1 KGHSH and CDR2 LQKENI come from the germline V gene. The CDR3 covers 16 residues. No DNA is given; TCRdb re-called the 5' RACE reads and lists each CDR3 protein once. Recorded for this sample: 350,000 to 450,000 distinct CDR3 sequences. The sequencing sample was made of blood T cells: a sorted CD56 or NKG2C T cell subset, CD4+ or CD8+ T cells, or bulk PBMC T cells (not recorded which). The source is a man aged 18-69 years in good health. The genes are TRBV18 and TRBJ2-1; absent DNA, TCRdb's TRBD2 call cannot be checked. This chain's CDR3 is CASSPGNSALYNEQFF.